Listed below are T cell receptor beta chains from one sample, sequenced in a study of T cell responses to AZD1222 COVID-19 vaccine. Some clones are missing from TCRdb's copy, which holds only in-frame ones; the method was immunoSEQ multiplex PCR. Here the sample spans about 140,000 clones, about 90% being singletons. The starting material was peripheral blood, obtained 28 days after the second AZD1222 dose. The receptor source for this set is an adult who received the AZD1222 COVID-19 vaccine. The CDR3 runs from the conserved cysteine through the conserved F or W. The D gene is left open where the match is weak. Expanded clones are given a class, and other clones once, few, many or no size at all.

J gene: TRBJ1-5
clone size: .
D gene: .
V gene: TRBV10-3
CDR3 DNA: TGTGCCATCAGCGACCCGGGGACTTCCAATCAGCCCCAGCATTTT
CDR3 protein: CAISDPGTSNQPQHF

J gene: TRBJ2-7
clone size: .
D gene: .
V gene: TRBV11-2
CDR3 DNA: TGTGCCAGCAGCTTAGCCCCCCAGGACTACGAGCAGTACTTC
CDR3 protein: CASSLAPQDYEQYF

J gene: TRBJ1-4
clone size: .
D gene: .
V gene: TRBV16
CDR3 DNA: TGTGCCAGCAGCTCAACCCGGACTGCTAATGAAAAACTGTTTTTT
CDR3 protein: CASSSTRTANEKLFF

J gene: TRBJ2-1
clone size: once
D gene: .
V gene: TRBV15
CDR3 DNA: TGTGCCACCAGCAGAGGGTTGGGTTCTTACAATGAGCAGTTCTTC
CDR3 protein: CATSRGLGSYNEQFF

J gene: TRBJ2-3
clone size: .
D gene: .
V gene: TRBV7-9
CDR3 DNA: TGTGCCAGCAGCTTGCCCTACGATACGCAGTATTTT
CDR3 protein: CASSLPYDTQYF

J gene: TRBJ2-3
clone size: few
D gene: TRBD2
V gene: TRBV15
CDR3 DNA: TGTGCCACCAGCAGAGAATGGGCTAGCGGGAGATTGACAGATACGCAGTATTTT
CDR3 protein: CATSREWASGRLTDTQYF

J gene: TRBJ2-7
clone size: .
D gene: TRBD1
V gene: TRBV6-5
CDR3 DNA: TGTGCCAGCAGTTTAACCGGGACAGGTCGGCACGAGCAGTACTTC
CDR3 protein: CASSLTGTGRHEQYF

J gene: TRBJ2-5
clone size: .
D gene: .
V gene: TRBV5-4
CDR3 DNA: TGTGCCAGCAGCCCGTCAGGGGCAATCCAAGAGACCCAGTACTTC
CDR3 protein: CASSPSGAIQETQYF

J gene: TRBJ1-1
clone size: .
D gene: TRBD1
V gene: TRBV18
CDR3 DNA: TGTGCCAGCTCACCAAGCCGGGACAGGGTGGGCACTGAAGCTTTCTTT
CDR3 protein: CASSPSRDRVGTEAFF

J gene: TRBJ2-7
clone size: .
D gene: .
V gene: TRBV7-9
CDR3 DNA: TGTGCCAGCAGCCCGGGGCCCTACGAGCAGTACTTC
CDR3 protein: CASSPGPYEQYF

J gene: TRBJ2-2
clone size: .
D gene: .
V gene: TRBV27
CDR3 DNA: TGTGCCAGCAGTTTCTGGGCGCTTAGGGGCGACACCGGGGAGCTGTTTTTT
CDR3 protein: CASSFWALRGDTGELFF

J gene: TRBJ2-1
clone size: .
D gene: .
V gene: TRBV4-1
CDR3 DNA: TGCGCCAGCAGCCAAATCTCCAGCTCCTACAATGAGCAGTTCTTC
CDR3 protein: CASSQISSSYNEQFF

J gene: TRBJ1-6
clone size: .
D gene: TRBD1
V gene: TRBV5-4
CDR3 DNA: TGTGCCAGCAGCTTGGAACAGGGGCGGCGGAATTCACCCCTCCACTTT
CDR3 protein: CASSLEQGRRNSPLHF

J gene: TRBJ2-5
clone size: .
D gene: .
V gene: TRBV29-1
CDR3 DNA: TGCAGCGTTGGACTGAAGGATGGGACCCAGTACTTC
CDR3 protein: CSVGLKDGTQYF

J gene: TRBJ1-5
clone size: .
D gene: TRBD1
V gene: TRBV2
CDR3 DNA: TGTGCCAGCAGCGAGACAGGGAGCAATCAGCCCCAGCATTTT
CDR3 protein: CASSETGSNQPQHF

J gene: TRBJ2-1
clone size: once
D gene: TRBD2
V gene: TRBV18
CDR3 DNA: TGTGCCAGCTCACCACCCCGGGGGGGGGACAATGAGCAGTTCTTC
CDR3 protein: CASSPPRGGDNEQFF

J gene: TRBJ1-2
clone size: .
D gene: .
V gene: TRBV7-2
CDR3 DNA: TGTGCCAGCAGCTTAGCCCTGGGCCTCTATGGCTACACCTTC
CDR3 protein: CASSLALGLYGYTF

J gene: TRBJ1-1
clone size: .
D gene: .
V gene: TRBV19
CDR3 DNA: TGTGCCAGTAGTACGGGGGTCCGGATGAACACTGAAGCTTTCTTT
CDR3 protein: CASSTGVRMNTEAFF

J gene: TRBJ2-1
clone size: .
D gene: .
V gene: TRBV7-2
CDR3 DNA: TGTGCCAGCAGCTTAAGGGAAGGTTCCTACAATGAGCAGTTCTTC
CDR3 protein: CASSLREGSYNEQFF

J gene: TRBJ1-1
clone size: once
D gene: TRBD1
V gene: TRBV9
CDR3 DNA: TGTGCCAGCAGCGTAGAGGGACAGGGTCTTTCTGAAGCTTTCTTT
CDR3 protein: CASSVEGQGLSEAFF

J gene: TRBJ2-7
clone size: .
D gene: TRBD1
V gene: TRBV30
CDR3 DNA: TGTGCCTGGAGTGTAATAGGACAGGGGCGCGAGCAGTACTTC
CDR3 protein: CAWSVIGQGREQYF

J gene: TRBJ2-5
clone size: .
D gene: .
V gene: TRBV5-6
CDR3 DNA: TGTGCCAGCAGCTTGTATAGCTCGGGGGCCCAGTACTTC
CDR3 protein: CASSLYSSGAQYF

J gene: TRBJ1-2
clone size: .
D gene: .
V gene: TRBV6-1
CDR3 DNA: TGTGCCAGCAGTGAGTTGAGGTCGGGGAATGGCTACACCTTC
CDR3 protein: CASSELRSGNGYTF

J gene: TRBJ2-1
clone size: .
D gene: .
V gene: TRBV6-5
CDR3 DNA: TGTGCCAGCAGCCCGCCCGCGGTACGCTACAATGAGCAGTTCTTC
CDR3 protein: CASSPPAVRYNEQFF

J gene: TRBJ1-1
clone size: .
D gene: .
V gene: TRBV18
CDR3 DNA: TGTGCCAGCTCACCCGGACTCCGGTCAGACACTGAAGCTTTCTTT
CDR3 protein: CASSPGLRSDTEAFF

J gene: TRBJ1-5
clone size: .
D gene: .
V gene: TRBV19
CDR3 DNA: TGTGCCAGTAGCCCTAGGGACCAGCCCCAGCATTTT
CDR3 protein: CASSPRDQPQHF

J gene: TRBJ1-2
clone size: .
D gene: .
V gene: TRBV7-2
CDR3 DNA: TGTGCCAGCAGCCCGACAACGCCGCTGTATGGCTACACCTTC
CDR3 protein: CASSPTTPLYGYTF

J gene: TRBJ1-4
clone size: .
D gene: .
V gene: TRBV3-1/TRBV3-2
CDR3 DNA: TGTGCCAGCACCCCGAGACAGCCTAATGAAAAACTGTTTTTT
CDR3 protein: CASTPRQPNEKLFF

J gene: TRBJ1-2
clone size: .
D gene: .
V gene: TRBV6-6
CDR3 DNA: TGTGCCAGCACTCTCGGGACCGCCGTTAACTATGGCTACACCTTC
CDR3 protein: CASTLGTAVNYGYTF

J gene: TRBJ2-2
clone size: .
D gene: .
V gene: TRBV29-1
CDR3 DNA: TGCAGCGCGGACACCATTGCGGCCGGGGAGCTGTTTTTT
CDR3 protein: CSADTIAAGELFF

J gene: TRBJ1-1
clone size: .
D gene: TRBD1
V gene: TRBV27
CDR3 DNA: TGTGCCAGCACCACAGGGGGCACTGAAGCTTTCTTT
CDR3 protein: CASTTGGTEAFF

J gene: TRBJ2-1
clone size: .
D gene: .
V gene: TRBV5-1
CDR3 DNA: TGCGCCAGCAGCTCGACTGGGCCGAGCTCCTACAATGAGCAGTTCTTC
CDR3 protein: CASSSTGPSSYNEQFF

J gene: TRBJ2-7
clone size: .
D gene: .
V gene: TRBV10-3
CDR3 DNA: TGTGCCATCATTCTAGTGGGAGCGGAGCGAGGCGAGCAGTACTTC
CDR3 protein: CAIILVGAERGEQYF

J gene: TRBJ2-2
clone size: .
D gene: TRBD2
V gene: TRBV24-1
CDR3 DNA: TGTGCCACCAGTGACGACGAACCGGGACTAGCGGGAGGAGTAGGGGAGCTGTTTTTT
CDR3 protein: CATSDDEPGLAGGVGELFF

J gene: TRBJ1-4
clone size: .
D gene: .
V gene: TRBV19
CDR3 DNA: TGTGCCAGTACCCAACCGGCCAATGAAAAACTGTTTTTT
CDR3 protein: CASTQPANEKLFF

J gene: TRBJ2-5
clone size: .
D gene: .
V gene: TRBV10-3
CDR3 DNA: TGTGCCATCAGTGAGTGGGGGGAGACCCAGTACTTC
CDR3 protein: CAISEWGETQYF

J gene: TRBJ1-2
clone size: .
D gene: .
V gene: TRBV25-1
CDR3 DNA: TGTGCCAGCAGTGAACGGGAATCCTATGGCTACACCTTC
CDR3 protein: CASSERESYGYTF

J gene: TRBJ1-2
clone size: .
D gene: .
V gene: TRBV21-1
CDR3 DNA: TGTGCCAGCAGCAAATGGGGGGGCCCCTATGGCTACACCTTC
CDR3 protein: CASSKWGGPYGYTF

J gene: TRBJ2-1
clone size: .
D gene: .
V gene: TRBV5-1
CDR3 DNA: TGCGCCAGCAGCCTAGGAATTGGTTCTCACAATGAGCAGTTCTTC
CDR3 protein: CASSLGIGSHNEQFF

J gene: TRBJ2-2
clone size: .
D gene: .
V gene: TRBV18
CDR3 DNA: TGTGCCAGCTCACCGAAGAACACCGGGGAGCTGTTTTTT
CDR3 protein: CASSPKNTGELFF

J gene: TRBJ2-1
clone size: once
D gene: TRBD2
V gene: TRBV6-2/TRBV6-3
CDR3 DNA: TGTGCCAGCAGTTACCAACGAGAAGCGGGAGGAGGTTACAATGAGCAGTTCTTC
CDR3 protein: CASSYQREAGGGYNEQFF

J gene: TRBJ2-7
clone size: .
D gene: TRBD2
V gene: TRBV28
CDR3 DNA: TGTGCCAGCAGTTTAGAAGCGGGAGTGAGCGAGCAGTACTTC
CDR3 protein: CASSLEAGVSEQYF

J gene: TRBJ2-2
clone size: .
D gene: .
V gene: TRBV27
CDR3 DNA: TGTGCCAGCAGTTTTCAGGCCGGGGAGCTGTTTTTT
CDR3 protein: CASSFQAGELFF